The subject of this entry is one T cell receptor beta chain. Its antigen remains unidentified. Preparation of TCR beta libraries was done by quantitative 5'-RACE with molecular barcodes. TCRdb analysed the 5' RACE reads with MiXCR anew, one entry per CDR3 protein. The table has roughly 450,000 distinct CDR3 sequences, roughly 25% seen once. This sample is part of a study of CD8 T cells in ankylosing spondylitis. The germline V gene encodes CDR1 SGHTA and CDR2 FQGNSA. V was clipped by 0 bases and J by 4 bases, with 13 bases between them. The CDR3 extends over 16 amino acids. Study-level results: Made up of eight highly homologous variants, a TCR beta motif appeared characteristic of ankylosing spondylitis blood.

The TCR comes from a male donor with ankylosing spondylitis. The rearrangement links TRBV7-2 to TRBJ2-4; D might be TRBD1 or TRBD2, each matching 5 bases. The sequenced sample was blood, either unsorted or a sorted T cell fraction (not recorded which). The CDR3 coding sequence is TGTGCCAGCAGCTTAGCCTGGGACCCGGGGAAAAACATTCAGTACTTC. Translation: CASSLAWDPGKNIQYF.